The text below deals with one T cell receptor (beta chain). Authors' processing steps: Filtering was not the same, since immunoSEQ gave junction-only sequences without quality scores. This table comes from immunoSEQ multiplex PCR, and its TCRdb copy is limited to in-frame clones, with some not included. V and J calls and clone size are as listed in that table; D and trimming were resolved from the DNA. Seen here are some 2,000,000 clones, over 85% observed once, and the top ten hold around 0.13%. This record comes from a study of shared clonotypes between healthy human individuals. This CDR3 comprises 15 residues. Germline CDR1 and CDR2: SGHKS and YYEKEE (reference sequence). V shed 6 bases and J shed 1 base, with 15 bases lying between them. The donors, healthy adults who were HIV-negative, had experienced no recent acute infections or vaccinations.

The chain joins TRBV5-5 to TRBJ2-3; possible D gene TRBD2, 6 bases. The specimen was naive CD4+ T cells sorted from blood. Subset noted: CD45RA+ positively selected. The source is a man in his late teens or twenties in good health. CDR3 nucleotides: TGTGCCAGCAAGCTACTAGCTACTGGCACAGATACGCAGTATTTT. It yields the protein CASKLLATGTDTQYF. The entire variable domain, with the rest obtained from reference TRBV5-5 and TRBJ2-3, is as follows: DAGVTQSPTHLIKTRGQQVTLRCSPISGHKSVSWYQQVLGQGPQFIFQYYEKEERGRGNFPDRFSARQFPNYSSELNVNALLLGDSALYLCASKLLATGTDTQYFGPGTRLTVL.